This is a list of T cell receptor beta chains from one sample in a study of early T cells in non-severe SARS-CoV-2 infection. TCRdb itself ran the 5' RACE reads through MiXCR, one entry per CDR3 protein. The sample holds 46,000 or so distinct CDR3 sequences, under 4.5% seen once. Source material: whole blood. The receptors here all came from an adult who was a healthcare worker with PCR-confirmed SARS-CoV-2 infection or an uninfected control (not recorded which). Each CDR3 is given without its conserved first and last residue.

length | V | CDR3
11 | TRBV7-6 | ASSLAGDQPQH
12 | TRBV27 | ASRTDSYNSPLH
12 | TRBV6-1 | ASSFVDRDNEQF
15 | TRBV6-5 | ASTRGIGTTINYGYT
13 | TRBV14 | ASSHERGGTDEQF
12 | TRBV20-1 | SATKGLAGETQY
15 | TRBV3-1 | ASSQPHAGPGEETQY
13 | TRBV4-1 | ASSQVAGVTGELF
11 | TRBV30 | ACSSGHYNEQF
12 | TRBV6-5 | ASSYRTGYEKLF
13 | TRBV19 | ASSIDLLGQAEQY
15 | TRBV4-2 | ASSQRGASGGKNEQF
13 | TRBV5-5 | ASGPQILSTDTQY
13 | TRBV7-2 | ASSSPGTGSSEQY
13 | TRBV27 | ASSLGAGSTDTQY
11 | TRBV2 | ASSVTNGAEAF
10 | TRBV12-3/TRBV12-4 | ASSLGGNEQY